A selection of T cell receptor beta chains follows, all from one sample in a study of shared clonotypes between healthy human individuals. Here immunoSEQ multiplex PCR was the method, and the copy in TCRdb shows in-frame clones only, minus some. The profile shows some 580,000 clones, more than 95% of them singletons. The sequencing input was naive CD4+ T cells sorted from blood. These receptors were obtained from a woman in her 30s in good health. The CDR3 runs from the conserved cysteine through the conserved F or W. D genes are given only for firm matches. The size field is filled for only some rows; it gives once, few, many or a size class.

abundance	d_gene	j_gene	v_gene	len	CDR3nt	CDR3aa
.	.	TRBJ2-3	TRBV6-4	13	TGTGCCAGCAGTGACGAGTGGGGAGATACGCAGTATTTT	CASSDEWGDTQYF
.	TRBD1	TRBJ1-2	TRBV28	15	TGTGCCAGCAGTTTTGGGGGGACAGGGAAGGCTGGCTACACCTTC	CASSFGGTGKAGYTF
.	.	TRBJ1-5	TRBV28	13	TGTGCCAGCAGTTCTCAGCTCAATCAGCCCCAGCATTTT	CASSSQLNQPQHF
.	TRBD2	TRBJ2-2	TRBV11-2	17	TGTGCCAGCAGGACCGGACTAGCGGGAGGGAGGGCCGGGGAGCTGTTTTTT	CASRTGLAGGRAGELFF
.	.	TRBJ1-3	TRBV29-1	12	TGCAGCGTTCGCGGCCCCGGAAACACCATATATTTT	CSVRGPGNTIYF
.	TRBD2	TRBJ2-1	TRBV27	14	TGTGCCAGCAGTTTAATAGCGGGAGAAGGTGAGCAGTTCTTC	CASSLIAGEGEQFF
.	.	TRBJ2-7	TRBV5-8	15	TGTGCCAGCAGCCTGGGACCGCTCGTGACCTACGAGCAGTACTTC	CASSLGPLVTYEQYF
.	.	TRBJ1-4	TRBV28	13	TGTGCCAGCAGTTTTGGACGGGGAGAAAAACTGTTTTTT	CASSFGRGEKLFF
.	TRBD2	TRBJ2-7	TRBV6-6	14	TGTGCCAGCAGTTACGTGGCGGGAGACTACGAGCAGTACTTC	CASSYVAGDYEQYF
once	TRBD2	TRBJ2-1	TRBV27	18	TGTGCCAGCAGTTTTCGGGTGGAGCTAGCGGGAGTGGGGAATGAGCAGTTCTTC	CASSFRVELAGVGNEQFF
.	.	TRBJ2-5	TRBV20-1	11	TGCAGTGCTAGAAGGGAAGAGACCCAGTACTTC	CSARREETQYF
.	.	TRBJ1-2	TRBV6-6	16	TGTGCCAGCAGTCGTCACGTGGAGGGAAAAGGAAATGGCTACACCTTC	CASSRHVEGKGNGYTF
.	TRBD2	TRBJ2-7	TRBV7-9	16	TGTGCCAGCAGCTTAGGACTAGCGGGAGGGGTCGACGAGCAGTACTTC	CASSLGLAGGVDEQYF
.	.	TRBJ1-1	TRBV5-1	13	TGCGCCAGCAGCTTGGCGGGGATCACTGAAGCTTTCTTT	CASSLAGITEAFF
.	TRBD1	TRBJ1-4	TRBV7-3	16	TGTGCCAGCAGCTCAGGACCGGGACAGACTAATGAAAAACTGTTTTTT	CASSSGPGQTNEKLFF